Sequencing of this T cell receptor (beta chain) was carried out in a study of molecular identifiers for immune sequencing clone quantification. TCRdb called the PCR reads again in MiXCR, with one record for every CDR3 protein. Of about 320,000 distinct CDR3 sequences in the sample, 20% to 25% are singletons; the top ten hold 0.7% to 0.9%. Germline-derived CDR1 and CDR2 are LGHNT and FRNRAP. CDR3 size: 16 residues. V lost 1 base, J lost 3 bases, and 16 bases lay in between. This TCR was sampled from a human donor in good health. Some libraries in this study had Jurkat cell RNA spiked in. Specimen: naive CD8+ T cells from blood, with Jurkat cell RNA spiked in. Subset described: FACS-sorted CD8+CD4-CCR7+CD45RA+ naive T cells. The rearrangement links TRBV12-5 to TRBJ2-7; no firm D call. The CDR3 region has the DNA TGTGCTAGTGGTTTGGCCATCGTAGGGCCGAACTACGAGCAGTACTTC. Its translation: CASGLAIVGPNYEQYF.